Each of the 23 T cell receptor beta chains below was sequenced from the same sample in a study of cytomegalovirus exposure and HLA in healthy donors. It was with 60 Vbeta and 13 Jbeta primers that the PCR ran. Sequencing was performed with immunoSEQ multiplex PCR; in TCRdb, only in-frame clones are kept and a portion is missing. The sample has around 200,000 clones, and its top ten clones hold roughly 0.83%. The sequenced sample was PBMCs. The receptors were sampled from a woman between 18 and 30 years old in good health and CMV-seropositive.

The chain combines TRBV4-2 with TRBJ2-3, with 8 bases identical to TRBD1. V shed 4 bases, J shed 2 bases, and the junction held 5 bases outside the gene matches. The CDR3 is 15 residues long. Germline CDR1 and CDR2: LGHNA and YNFKEQ. The DNA of the CDR3 is TGTGCCAGCAGCCTCCGGACAGGGAACACAGATACGCAGTATTTT. Translation gives CASSLRTGNTDTQYF.

The chain links TRBV11-2 to TRBJ2-1; TRBD2 might be the D (6 bases). The V end was cut by 9 bases, the J end by 1 base, with 10 bases between. In germline, CDR1 is SGHAT, CDR2 FQNNGV. This CDR3 has 13 amino acids. The CDR3 DNA follows: TGTGCCAGTTCCGGGGGTTCCTACAATGAGCAGTTCTTC. Residues: CASSGGSYNEQFF.

The rearrangement links TRBV11-3 to TRBJ2-5, with D uncertain. CDR1 and CDR2 (germline): SGHNT, YENEEA. V was pared by 3 bases and J by 3 bases, with 5 bases between. The length of the CDR3 is 12 residues. The CDR3 loop is CASSFAEETQYF. The CDR3 nucleotides read TGTGCCAGCAGCTTTGCGGAAGAGACCCAGTACTTC.

The chain combines TRBV10-1 with TRBJ1-5; 9 bases match TRBD1. The CDR3 extends over 20 amino acids. With 4 bases clipped from V and 1 base from J, the junction kept 17 bases outside the gene matches. Looked up from germline, CDR1 is WNHNN and CDR2 is SYGVQD (reference sequence). CDR3 region: CASSGNHPGQGLPSNQPQHF. The CDR3 DNA sequence: TGCGCCAGCAGTGGAAACCATCCGGGACAGGGACTACCGAGCAATCAGCCCCAGCATTTT.

The chain is built from TRBV7-8 and TRBJ2-1; 10 positions agree with TRBD2. Germline V CDR1 and CDR2: SGHVS, FQNEAQ. J was trimmed by 0 bases and V by 5 bases; bases with no gene match: 7. The CDR3 runs 17 residues. The CDR3 protein is CASSLGLAESSYNEQFF. For the CDR3, the DNA is TGTGCCAGCAGCCTAGGACTAGCGGAAAGCTCCTACAATGAGCAGTTCTTC.

The chain links TRBV10-3 to TRBJ2-1; 10 bases map to TRBD1. Trimming cost V 4 bases and J 6 bases; bases outside gene matches: 3. There are 14 residues in the CDR3. Germline V CDR1 and CDR2: ENHRY, SYGVKD. CDR3 amino acids: CAISGTGGINEQFF. The CDR3 DNA reads as TGTGCCATCAGTGGGACAGGGGGAATCAATGAGCAGTTCTTC.

This rearrangement joins TRBV4-1 to TRBJ2-1; 7 bases are shared with TRBD1. This CDR3 contains 16 residues. The germline gives CDR1 MGHRA, CDR2 YSYEKL. V dropped 3 bases and J dropped 3; count of bases not matched to a gene: 8. The CDR3, as DNA: TGCGCCAGCAGCCATTACGCCGGGACAGACTACAATGAGCAGTTCTTC. Encoded protein: CASSHYAGTDYNEQFF.

The CDR3 DNA follows: TGTGCCAGCAGTTACCTCACAGGGGCAGTAGGCTACACCTTC. Its translation is CASSYLTGAVGYTF. V usage is TRBV6-5 and J usage is TRBJ1-2; TRBD1 agrees at 7 bases. Germline trimming cut 2 bases from V and 8 bases from J; bases unmatched to any gene: 8. This CDR3 is 14 amino acids long. Looked up from germline, CDR1 is MNHEY and CDR2 is SVGAGI.

The chain uses TRBV5-1 and TRBJ2-1, with 10 positions matching TRBD1. Per the germline V gene, CDR1 is SGHRS and CDR2 is YFSETQ. The length of the CDR3 is 15 residues. The V and J ends lost 6 bases and 7 bases, in that order; junction bases with no gene match: 10. CDR3 bases: TGCGCCAGCATCGGTGGACAGGGGGGTTTTAATGAGCAGTTCTTC. Its translation: CASIGGQGGFNEQFF.

The genes are TRBV6-1 and TRBJ1-1; D gene ambiguous. The germline CDR1 and CDR2 sequences are MNHNS and SASEGT. Trimming cost V 6 bases and J 1 base, with 9 bases left between them. The CDR3 has 13 amino acids. CDR3 loop: CASSPGKNTEAFF. Here the CDR3 DNA reads TGTGCCAGCAGCCCCGGGAAGAACACTGAAGCTTTCTTT.

The V call is TRBV2, the J call TRBJ2-3; 12 bases are a match to TRBD1. V lost 7 bases and J lost 4; bases outside the gene matches: 6. Germline-derived CDR1 and CDR2 are SNHLY and FYNNEI. This CDR3 spans 15 amino acids. This CDR3 reads CASTSGTGGPDTQYF. Written as DNA, the CDR3 is TGTGCCAGCACTTCCGGGACAGGGGGCCCAGATACGCAGTATTTT. Looking up the rest from reference TRBV2 and TRBJ2-3 gives the full variable domain: EPEVTQTPSHQVTQMGQEVILRCVPISNHLYFYWYRQILGQKVEFLVSFYNNEISEKSEIFDDQFSVERPDGSNFTLKIRSTKLEDSAMYFCASTSGTGGPDTQYFGPGTRLTVL.

As concerns this clone: Within the sample, other DNA sequences also encode this same CDR3. V is TRBV27 and J is TRBJ2-2, with 8 bases fitting TRBD1. Germline CDR1 reads MNHEY; CDR2 reads SMNVEV (reference sequence). This CDR3 contains 14 residues. V lost 5 bases to trimming and J lost 4 bases; unmatched junction nucleotides: 3. CDR3: CASSPGTGTGELFF. The CDR3 region has the DNA TGTGCCAGCAGTCCAGGGACAGGCACCGGGGAGCTGTTTTTT.

The rearrangement joins TRBV5-6 to TRBJ1-2, with 7 bases identical to TRBD1. J was trimmed by 4 bases and V by 3 bases; bases with no gene match: 3. Germline V lookup: CDR1 SGHDT, CDR2 YYEEEE. The CDR3 runs to 13 residues. CDR3 in DNA: TGTGCCAGCAGCTCGGGACAGTCCTATGGCTACACCTTC. Protein sequence: CASSSGQSYGYTF.

This chain joins TRBV10-3 and TRBJ1-1; 9 bases agree with TRBD1. This CDR3 spans 14 amino acids. The trim removed 6 bases at V and 1 base at J, leaving 3 bases unmatched. The germline V gene has CDR1 ENHRY and CDR2 SYGVKD. This chain's CDR3 is CAIRWTGANTEAFF. The CDR3 DNA reads TGTGCCATCAGATGGACAGGGGCGAACACTGAAGCTTTCTTT.

V usage is TRBV6-1 and J usage is TRBJ1-2; weak D call: TRBD1 (5 bases). The V gene's germline CDR1 is MNHNS and CDR2 SASEGT. V gave up 2 bases and J gave up 0 bases, with 13 bases separating them. The CDR3 is made up of 16 amino acids. The CDR3 reads CASSERDRPTNYGYTF. The CDR3 nucleotides read TGTGCCAGCAGTGAACGAGACAGACCCACTAACTATGGCTACACCTTC.

V usage is TRBV5-1 and J usage is TRBJ1-2; TRBD1 matches 11 bases. Germline V gives CDR1 SGHRS, CDR2 YFSETQ. J was trimmed by 4 bases and V by 4 bases; bases with no gene match: 6. The CDR3 loop spans 15 amino acids. As DNA, the CDR3 is TGCGCCAGCAGCACCGGACAGGGGGCTCCCTATGGCTACACCTTC. As protein: CASSTGQGAPYGYTF.

The chain employs TRBV5-6 and TRBJ2-5; 8 bases fit TRBD2. The CDR3 runs to 14 residues. Trimming cost V 4 bases and J 5 bases; bases outside gene matches: 7. The germline V gene has CDR1 SGHDT and CDR2 YYEEEE. In nucleotides, the CDR3 is TGTGCCAGCAGCGGGGTCCCGGGGGGGGAGACCCAGTACTTC. The encoded protein is CASSGVPGGETQYF.

V gene TRBV11-2 combines with J gene TRBJ2-1, with 7 bases identical to TRBD2. Trimming took 6 bases from V and 6 from J; bases not matched to a gene: 8. This CDR3 is 14 amino acids long. Germline V gene lookup returns CDR1 SGHAT and CDR2 FQNNGV. The CDR3 DNA sequence: TGTGCCAGCAGGCAAGGCGGGGAGGGCAATGAGCAGTTCTTC. The encoded protein is CASRQGGEGNEQFF.

The V gene is TRBV7-9, the J gene TRBJ2-2, with TRBD2 matching 10 bases. Germline values: CDR1 SEHNR, CDR2 FQNEAQ (reference sequence). This CDR3 region has 14 residues. V shed 11 bases, J shed 4 bases, and the junction held 7 bases outside the gene matches. CDR3 DNA sequence: TGTGCCGAGCAGCGGGAGGGGGGCACCGGGGAGCTGTTTTTT. It codes for CAEQREGGTGELFF.

V is TRBV5-1 and J is TRBJ1-1; TRBD1 matches 8 bases. Germline assignment: CDR1 SGHRS and CDR2 YFSETQ. The CDR3 is made up of 16 amino acids. V trimming: 4 bases; J trimming: 1 base; junction bases outside the gene matches: 9. The CDR3 loop reads CASSTGQGGPNTEAFF. CDR3 sequence (DNA): TGCGCCAGCAGCACCGGACAGGGAGGCCCGAACACTGAAGCTTTCTTT.

The rearrangement links TRBV11-2 to TRBJ2-5; D is undetermined. CDR1 and CDR2 from the germline V gene are SGHAT and FQNNGV. Deletions cut 0 bases from V and 1 base from J, with 9 bases between. This CDR3 has 15 residues. The CDR3 region is CASSLDSTVQETQYF. CDR3 in DNA: TGTGCCAGCAGCTTAGATAGCACCGTCCAAGAGACCCAGTACTTC.

This chain uses TRBV5-1 with TRBJ2-7, with 13 bases that match TRBD2. There are 15 residues in the CDR3. The V gene's germline CDR1 is SGHRS and CDR2 YFSETQ. V was clipped by 4 bases and J by 3 bases; unmatched bases: 4. CDR3 sequence reads: CASSITSGRVYEQYF. In DNA, the CDR3 is TGCGCCAGCAGCATAACTAGCGGGAGGGTCTACGAGCAGTACTTC.

The DNA for the CDR3 is TGTGCCAGCAGCCCGGGCCGGGACACAATGGTCTATGGCTACACCTTC. Translation gives CASSPGRDTMVYGYTF. The chain couples TRBV5-4 to TRBJ1-2, with D possibly being TRBD1 (6 bases). The germline V gene encodes CDR1 SGHNT and CDR2 YYREEE (reference sequence). This CDR3 has 16 residues. Trimming took off 4 bases at V and 4 bases at J, with 20 bases between the two ends.